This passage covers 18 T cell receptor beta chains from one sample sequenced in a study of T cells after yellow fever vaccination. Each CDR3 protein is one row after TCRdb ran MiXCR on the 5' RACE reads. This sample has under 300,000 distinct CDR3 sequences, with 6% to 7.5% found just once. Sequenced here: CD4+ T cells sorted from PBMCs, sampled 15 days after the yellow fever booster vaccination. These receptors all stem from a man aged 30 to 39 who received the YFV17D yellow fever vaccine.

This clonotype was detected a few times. CDR3 sequence reads: CSAGIQETQYF. The CDR3 DNA reads as TGCAGCGCGGGGATCCAAGAGACCCAGTACTTC. This chain uses TRBV29-1 with TRBJ2-5, with TRBD2 as a possible D gene (5 bases). CDR1 and CDR2 from the germline V gene are SQVTM and ANQGSEA. This CDR3 spans 11 amino acids. Trimming removed 7 bases at V and 1 base at J, with 7 bases between.

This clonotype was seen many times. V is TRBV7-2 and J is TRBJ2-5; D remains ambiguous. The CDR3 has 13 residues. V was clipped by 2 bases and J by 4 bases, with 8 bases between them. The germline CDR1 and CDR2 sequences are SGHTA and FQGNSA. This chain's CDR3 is CASSLSFGETQYF. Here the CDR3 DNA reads TGTGCCAGCAGCTTAAGTTTCGGAGAGACCCAGTACTTC. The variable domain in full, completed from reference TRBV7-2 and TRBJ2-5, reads GAGVSQSPSNKVTEKGKDVELRCDPISGHTALYWYRQSLGQGLEFLIYFQGNSAPDKSGLPSDRFSAERTGGSVSTLTIQRTQQEDSAVYLCASSLSFGETQYFGPGTRLLVL.

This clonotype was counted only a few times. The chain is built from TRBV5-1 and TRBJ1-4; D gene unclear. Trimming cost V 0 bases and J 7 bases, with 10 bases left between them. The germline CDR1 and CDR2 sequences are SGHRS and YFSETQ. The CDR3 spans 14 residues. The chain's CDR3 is CASSLEVRGEKLFF. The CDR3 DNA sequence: TGCGCCAGCAGCTTGGAGGTTCGCGGTGAAAAACTGTTTTTT.

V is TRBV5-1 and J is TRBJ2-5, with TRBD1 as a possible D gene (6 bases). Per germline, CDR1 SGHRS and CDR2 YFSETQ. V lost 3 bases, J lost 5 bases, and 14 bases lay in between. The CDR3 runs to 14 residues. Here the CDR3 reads CASSSLGQHETQYF. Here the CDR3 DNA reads TGCGCCAGCAGCTCACTCGGACAGCACGAGACCCAGTACTTC.

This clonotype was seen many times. The CDR3 DNA reads as TGCAGTGCTATCCCGTACTCCTACGAGCAGTACTTC. Amino acids: CSAIPYSYEQYF. The chain combines TRBV20-1 with TRBJ2-7, with D unclear. V was pared by 4 bases and J by 0 bases, with 7 bases between. The CDR3 totals 12 residues. Germline assignment: CDR1 DFQATT and CDR2 SNEGSKA (reference sequence).

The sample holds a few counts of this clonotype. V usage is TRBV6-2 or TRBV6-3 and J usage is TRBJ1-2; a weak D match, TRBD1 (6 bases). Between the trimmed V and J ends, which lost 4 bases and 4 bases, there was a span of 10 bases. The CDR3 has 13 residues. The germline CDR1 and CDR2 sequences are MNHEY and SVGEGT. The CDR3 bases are TGTGCCAGCAGTTTATCGGACAGCTATGGCTACACCTTC. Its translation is CASSLSDSYGYTF.

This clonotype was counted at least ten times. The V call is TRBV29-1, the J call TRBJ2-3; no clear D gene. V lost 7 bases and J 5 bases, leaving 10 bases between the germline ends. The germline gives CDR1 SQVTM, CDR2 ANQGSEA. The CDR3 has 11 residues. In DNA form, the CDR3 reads TGCAGCGGGAGACTTGAAGATACGCAGTATTTT. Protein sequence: CSGRLEDTQYF.

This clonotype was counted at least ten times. In DNA form, the CDR3 reads TGTGCCAGCAGTTTAATTACTGAAGCTTTCTTT. Residues: CASSLITEAFF. The chain carries TRBV12-3 or TRBV12-4 and TRBJ1-1; D is ambiguous. The length of the CDR3 is 11 residues. V was clipped by 2 bases and J by 5 bases, with 3 bases between them.

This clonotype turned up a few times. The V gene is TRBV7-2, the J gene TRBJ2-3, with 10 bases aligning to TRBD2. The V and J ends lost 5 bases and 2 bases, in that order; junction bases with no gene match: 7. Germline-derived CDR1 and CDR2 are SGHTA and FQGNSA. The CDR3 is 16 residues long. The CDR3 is CASSLGLAANTDTQYF. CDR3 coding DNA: TGTGCCAGCAGCCTCGGACTAGCGGCAAACACAGATACGCAGTATTTT.

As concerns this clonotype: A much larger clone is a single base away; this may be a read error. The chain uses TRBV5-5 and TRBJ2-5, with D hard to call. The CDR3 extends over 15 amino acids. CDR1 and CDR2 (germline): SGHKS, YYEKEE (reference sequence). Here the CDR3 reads CASSLGEGRQETLYF. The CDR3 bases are TGTGCCAGCAGCTTGGGGGAAGGCAGACAAGAGACCCTGTACTTC.

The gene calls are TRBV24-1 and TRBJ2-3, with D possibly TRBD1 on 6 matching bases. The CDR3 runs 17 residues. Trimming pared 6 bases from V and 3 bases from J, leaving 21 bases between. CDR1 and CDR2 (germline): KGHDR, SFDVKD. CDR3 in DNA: TGTGCCACCAGTAGCAGGGGAAATTGGGGTCGGACAGATACGCAGTATTTT. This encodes CATSSRGNWGRTDTQYF.

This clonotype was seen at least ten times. The CDR3 sequence is CASSLELAPTHEQYF. The CDR3 DNA follows: TGCGCCAGCAGCTTGGAACTAGCGCCCACCCACGAGCAGTACTTC. The chain combines TRBV5-1 with TRBJ2-7, with TRBD2 identical over 7 bases. Looked up from germline, CDR1 is SGHRS and CDR2 is YFSETQ. V lost 0 bases, J lost 5 bases, and 8 bases stayed unmatched. The CDR3 spans 15 residues. The variable domain in full, with the rest retrieved from reference TRBV5-1 and TRBJ2-7, is KAGVTQTPRYLIKTRGQQVTLSCSPISGHRSVSWYQQTPGQGLQFLFEYFSETQRNKGNFPGRFSGRQFSNSRSEMNVSTLELGDSALYLCASSLELAPTHEQYFGPGTRLTVT.

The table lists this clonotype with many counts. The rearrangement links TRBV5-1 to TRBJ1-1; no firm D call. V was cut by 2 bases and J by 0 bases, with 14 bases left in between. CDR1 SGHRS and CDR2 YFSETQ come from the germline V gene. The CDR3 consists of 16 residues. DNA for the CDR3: TGCGCCAGCAGCTTCAGCGTCGGCGTGATGAACACTGAAGCTTTCTTT. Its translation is CASSFSVGVMNTEAFF. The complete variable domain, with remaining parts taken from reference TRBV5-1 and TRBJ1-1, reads KAGVTQTPRYLIKTRGQQVTLSCSPISGHRSVSWYQQTPGQGLQFLFEYFSETQRNKGNFPGRFSGRQFSNSRSEMNVSTLELGDSALYLCASSFSVGVMNTEAFFGQGTRLTVV.

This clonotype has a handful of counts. The chain's CDR3 is CASSLVSSGSADTQYF. The DNA for the CDR3 is TGCGCCAGCAGCTTGGTATCTAGCGGGAGTGCAGATACGCAGTATTTT. V and J are TRBV5-1 and TRBJ2-3; 10 bases fit TRBD2. This CDR3 is built from 16 residues. J lost 4 bases, V lost 0 bases, and 5 bases had no gene match. The germline V gene has CDR1 SGHRS and CDR2 YFSETQ.

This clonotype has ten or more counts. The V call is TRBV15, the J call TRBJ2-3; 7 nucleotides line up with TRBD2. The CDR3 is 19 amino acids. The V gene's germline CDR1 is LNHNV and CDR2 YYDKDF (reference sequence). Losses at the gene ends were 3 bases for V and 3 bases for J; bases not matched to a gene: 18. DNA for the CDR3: TGTGCCACCAGCAGCGGAAGTTTTGTCCGGGGAGGGTGGACAGATACGCAGTATTTT. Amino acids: CATSSGSFVRGGWTDTQYF. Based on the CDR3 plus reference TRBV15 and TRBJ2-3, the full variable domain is DAMVIQNPRYQVTQFGKPVTLSCSQTLNHNVMYWYQQKSSQAPKLLFHYYDKDFNNEADTPDNFQSRRPNTSFCFLDIRSPGLGDTAMYLCATSSGSFVRGGWTDTQYFGPGTRLTVL.

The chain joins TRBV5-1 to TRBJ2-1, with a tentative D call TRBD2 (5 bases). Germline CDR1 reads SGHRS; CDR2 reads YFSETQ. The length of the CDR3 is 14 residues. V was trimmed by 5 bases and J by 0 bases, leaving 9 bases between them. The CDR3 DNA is TGCGCCAGCAGGGGAGCAGACTCCTACAATGAGCAGTTCTTC. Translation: CASRGADSYNEQFF.

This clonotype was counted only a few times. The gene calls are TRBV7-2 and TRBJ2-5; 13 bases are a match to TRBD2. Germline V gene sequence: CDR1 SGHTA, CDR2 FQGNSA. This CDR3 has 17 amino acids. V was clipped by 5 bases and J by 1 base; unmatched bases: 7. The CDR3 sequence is CASSRTSGSWGQETQYF. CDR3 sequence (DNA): TGTGCCAGCAGCCGGACTAGCGGGAGTTGGGGCCAAGAGACCCAGTACTTC.

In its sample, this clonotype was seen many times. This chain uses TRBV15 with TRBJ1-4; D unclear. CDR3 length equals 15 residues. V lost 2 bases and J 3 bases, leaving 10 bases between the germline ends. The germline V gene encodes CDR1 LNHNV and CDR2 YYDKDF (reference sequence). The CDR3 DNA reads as TGTGCCACCAGCAGAATCCGCATGGCTAATGAAAAACTGTTTTTT. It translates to CATSRIRMANEKLFF. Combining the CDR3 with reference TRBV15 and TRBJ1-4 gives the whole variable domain DAMVIQNPRYQVTQFGKPVTLSCSQTLNHNVMYWYQQKSSQAPKLLFHYYDKDFNNEADTPDNFQSRRPNTSFCFLDIRSPGLGDTAMYLCATSRIRMANEKLFFGSGTQLSVL.